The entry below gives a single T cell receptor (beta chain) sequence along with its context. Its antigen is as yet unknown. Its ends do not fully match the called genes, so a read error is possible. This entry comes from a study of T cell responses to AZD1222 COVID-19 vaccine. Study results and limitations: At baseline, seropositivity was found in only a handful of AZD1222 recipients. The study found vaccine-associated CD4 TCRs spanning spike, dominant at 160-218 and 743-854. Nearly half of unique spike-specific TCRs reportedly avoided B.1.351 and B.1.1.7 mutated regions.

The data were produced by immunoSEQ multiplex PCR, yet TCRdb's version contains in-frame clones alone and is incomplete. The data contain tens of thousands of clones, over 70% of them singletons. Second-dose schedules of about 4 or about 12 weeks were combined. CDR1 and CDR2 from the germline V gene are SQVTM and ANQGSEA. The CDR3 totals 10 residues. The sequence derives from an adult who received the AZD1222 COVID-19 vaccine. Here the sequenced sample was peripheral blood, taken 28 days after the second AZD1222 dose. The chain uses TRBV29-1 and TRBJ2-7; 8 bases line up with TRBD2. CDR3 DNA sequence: TGCAGCGTTTCGGGGGGGCGTGAGGTGTTC. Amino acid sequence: CSVSGGREVF.